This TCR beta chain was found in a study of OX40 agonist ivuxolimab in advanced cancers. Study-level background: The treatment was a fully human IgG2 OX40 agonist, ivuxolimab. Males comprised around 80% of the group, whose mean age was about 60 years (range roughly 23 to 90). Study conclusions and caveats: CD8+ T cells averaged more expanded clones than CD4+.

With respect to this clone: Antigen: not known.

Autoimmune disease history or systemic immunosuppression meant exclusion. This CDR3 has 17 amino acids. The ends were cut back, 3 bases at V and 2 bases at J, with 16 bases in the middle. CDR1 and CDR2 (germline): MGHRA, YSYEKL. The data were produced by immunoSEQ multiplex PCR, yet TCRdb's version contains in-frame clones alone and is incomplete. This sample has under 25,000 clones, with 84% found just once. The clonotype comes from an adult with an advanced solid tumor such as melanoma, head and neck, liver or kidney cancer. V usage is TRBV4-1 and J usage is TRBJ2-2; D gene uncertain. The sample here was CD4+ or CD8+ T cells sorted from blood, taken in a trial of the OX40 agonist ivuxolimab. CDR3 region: CASSQALGQINTGELFF. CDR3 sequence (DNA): TGCGCCAGCAGCCAGGCCTTGGGCCAAATAAACACCGGGGAGCTGTTTTTT.